A selection of T cell receptor beta chains follows, all from one sample in a study of T cell responses to AZD1222 COVID-19 vaccine. Sequenced by immunoSEQ multiplex PCR; TCRdb stores in-frame clones only, minus some. The sample contains some 86,000 clones, approximately 90% of which appear only once. Sequenced material: peripheral blood, taken on day 0 of AZD1222 vaccination. These receptors were collected from an adult in good health. The CDR3 runs from the conserved cysteine through the conserved F or W. The D gene is left open where the match is weak. The listing skips clone size in some rows; elsewhere it reads once, few, many or a size class.

cdr3_nt: TGTGCCAGCAGCTTAGCGTCGATGGACAGAAGAAATCGGCCCCAGCATTTT; cdr3_aa: CASSLASMDRRNRPQHF; j_call: TRBJ1-5; d_call: -; v_call: TRBV7-2; clone_size: -
cdr3_nt: TGCGCCAGCAGCTTGGTACCAGCCTTCTACGAGCAGTACTTC; cdr3_aa: CASSLVPAFYEQYF; j_call: TRBJ2-7; d_call: -; v_call: TRBV5-1; clone_size: -
cdr3_nt: TGTGCCAGCAGCGGGGACACCGGGGAGCTGTTTTTT; cdr3_aa: CASSGDTGELFF; j_call: TRBJ2-2; d_call: -; v_call: TRBV5-6; clone_size: -
cdr3_nt: TGTGCCAGCAGCTGGGGAGAGACCCAGTACTTC; cdr3_aa: CASSWGETQYF; j_call: TRBJ2-5; d_call: -; v_call: TRBV7-9; clone_size: -
cdr3_nt: TGCGCCAGCAGCCAAGATATGGGCGGGAGGGCCGATAACGAGCAGTACTTC; cdr3_aa: CASSQDMGGRADNEQYF; j_call: TRBJ2-7; d_call: TRBD2; v_call: TRBV4-3; clone_size: -
cdr3_nt: TGCGCCAGCAGCCAAGCCCATGGACTAGCGGGGCCGAACACCGGGGAGCTGTTTTTT; cdr3_aa: CASSQAHGLAGPNTGELFF; j_call: TRBJ2-2; d_call: TRBD2; v_call: TRBV4-3; clone_size: -
cdr3_nt: TGTGCCAGTAGCCACCAGGGGGCCTCCTACGAGCAGTACTTC; cdr3_aa: CASSHQGASYEQYF; j_call: TRBJ2-7; d_call: TRBD1; v_call: TRBV19; clone_size: -
cdr3_nt: TGTGCCAGCAATGGGCAGACCAATGAAAAACTGTTTTTT; cdr3_aa: CASNGQTNEKLFF; j_call: TRBJ1-4; d_call: -; v_call: TRBV12-3/TRBV12-4; clone_size: once
cdr3_nt: TGTGCCAGCAGCCAAGCTCCCGGGGGGGGATTGTCGGATGGCTACACCTTC; cdr3_aa: CASSQAPGGGLSDGYTF; j_call: TRBJ1-2; d_call: -; v_call: TRBV4-2; clone_size: -
cdr3_nt: TGTGCCACCAGCCGGGACAGGGGTGACAATGAGCAGTTCTTC; cdr3_aa: CATSRDRGDNEQFF; j_call: TRBJ2-1; d_call: TRBD1; v_call: TRBV15; clone_size: -
cdr3_nt: TGTGCCAGCAGCCACCTCGCAGGGACCGGGGAGCTGTTTTTT; cdr3_aa: CASSHLAGTGELFF; j_call: TRBJ2-2; d_call: -; v_call: TRBV3-1/TRBV3-2; clone_size: -
cdr3_nt: TGCGCCAGCAGCCGCCTCGTGCTAGCAGATCCCGGGGAGCTGTTTTTT; cdr3_aa: CASSRLVLADPGELFF; j_call: TRBJ2-2; d_call: -; v_call: TRBV4-1; clone_size: few
cdr3_nt: TGCGCCAGCAGCTTGCAGGGGACAGTTGGAGAAAAACTGTTTTTT; cdr3_aa: CASSLQGTVGEKLFF; j_call: TRBJ1-4; d_call: TRBD1; v_call: TRBV5-1; clone_size: -
cdr3_nt: TGTGCCAGTATGATGCAGAATAGCAATCAGCCCCAGCATTTT; cdr3_aa: CASMMQNSNQPQHF; j_call: TRBJ1-5; d_call: -; v_call: TRBV19; clone_size: -
cdr3_nt: TGTGCCAGCAGTTTCTCCCGGGACAGGGGGGGTCAGCCCCAGCATTTT; cdr3_aa: CASSFSRDRGGQPQHF; j_call: TRBJ1-5; d_call: TRBD1; v_call: TRBV28; clone_size: -
cdr3_nt: TGTGCCAGCAGCTTAGCGGGAGGAACAGATACGCAGTATTTT; cdr3_aa: CASSLAGGTDTQYF; j_call: TRBJ2-3; d_call: -; v_call: TRBV7-2; clone_size: -
cdr3_nt: TGCGCCAGCAGTGAGGGGACAGGGATAACCAATGAGCAGTTCTTC; cdr3_aa: CASSEGTGITNEQFF; j_call: TRBJ2-1; d_call: TRBD1; v_call: TRBV10-1; clone_size: -
cdr3_nt: TGTGCCAGCAGCTTGGGGTGGAGCTCCTACAATGAGCAGTTCTTC; cdr3_aa: CASSLGWSSYNEQFF; j_call: TRBJ2-1; d_call: -; v_call: TRBV5-4; clone_size: -
cdr3_nt: TGCGCCAGCAGCCAAGATTCGGCCACCGGGGAGCTGTTTTTT; cdr3_aa: CASSQDSATGELFF; j_call: TRBJ2-2; d_call: -; v_call: TRBV4-3; clone_size: few
cdr3_nt: TGCAGCGTATCGTGGGACAGCAGCAATCAGCCCCAGCATTTT; cdr3_aa: CSVSWDSSNQPQHF; j_call: TRBJ1-5; d_call: TRBD1; v_call: TRBV29-1; clone_size: -
cdr3_nt: TGTGCCAGCAGTTATACAGGGGCGACAGATACGCAGTATTTT; cdr3_aa: CASSYTGATDTQYF; j_call: TRBJ2-3; d_call: TRBD1; v_call: TRBV6-1; clone_size: -
cdr3_nt: TGTGCCAGCAGTGAAACGCGGTTGACAGGTCTGACCGGGGAGCTGTTTTTT; cdr3_aa: CASSETRLTGLTGELFF; j_call: TRBJ2-2; d_call: -; v_call: TRBV6-1; clone_size: -
cdr3_nt: TGTGCCACGAACGGACAGGGGGCGTTGGAGACCCAGTACTTC; cdr3_aa: CATNGQGALETQYF; j_call: TRBJ2-5; d_call: TRBD1; v_call: TRBV10-3; clone_size: -
cdr3_nt: TGTGCCAGCAGTCAATCACAGACTAGGAACAACGCAGATACGCAGTATTTT; cdr3_aa: CASSQSQTRNNADTQYF; j_call: TRBJ2-3; d_call: -; v_call: TRBV2; clone_size: -
cdr3_nt: TGTGCCAGCAGCGTAGGGGGACTAGCGGGACACCCCTACGAGCAGTACTTC; cdr3_aa: CASSVGGLAGHPYEQYF; j_call: TRBJ2-7; d_call: TRBD2; v_call: TRBV9; clone_size: once
cdr3_nt: TGTGCCAGCAGTTTTACAATCTACGAGCAGTACTTC; cdr3_aa: CASSFTIYEQYF; j_call: TRBJ2-7; d_call: -; v_call: TRBV28; clone_size: -
cdr3_nt: TGCGCCAGCAGCTTGGCTAGCGGACCATACAATGAGCAGTTCTTC; cdr3_aa: CASSLASGPYNEQFF; j_call: TRBJ2-1; d_call: TRBD2; v_call: TRBV5-1; clone_size: -
cdr3_nt: TGTGCCAGCAGCTTAAGTATCAGCGGCCCCTACAATGAGCAGTTCTTC; cdr3_aa: CASSLSISGPYNEQFF; j_call: TRBJ2-1; d_call: -; v_call: TRBV7-3; clone_size: -
cdr3_nt: TGCGCCAGCAGCTCGCGGGGACCACAAGAGACCCAGTACTTC; cdr3_aa: CASSSRGPQETQYF; j_call: TRBJ2-5; d_call: -; v_call: TRBV5-1; clone_size: -
cdr3_nt: TGTGCCAGTGGACAGCACTCAATGAACACTGAAGCTTTCTTT; cdr3_aa: CASGQHSMNTEAFF; j_call: TRBJ1-1; d_call: -; v_call: TRBV19; clone_size: -
cdr3_nt: TGTGCCAGCAGTTACTCGGTTTCAGGGGTAGAATCACCCCTCCACTTT; cdr3_aa: CASSYSVSGVESPLHF; j_call: TRBJ1-6; d_call: -; v_call: TRBV6-5; clone_size: -
cdr3_nt: TGTGCCAGCAGTTTAGCGGGAGCGGATGAGACCCAGTACTTC; cdr3_aa: CASSLAGADETQYF; j_call: TRBJ2-5; d_call: TRBD2; v_call: TRBV2; clone_size: -
cdr3_nt: TGCGCCAGCAGCTTGAGTCCGGATGTACAAGAGACCCAGTACTTC; cdr3_aa: CASSLSPDVQETQYF; j_call: TRBJ2-5; d_call: -; v_call: TRBV5-1; clone_size: -
cdr3_nt: TGTGCCAGCAGCTTAGGGACTAGCGGGAGGGCGAGCACAGATACGCAGTATTTT; cdr3_aa: CASSLGTSGRASTDTQYF; j_call: TRBJ2-3; d_call: TRBD2; v_call: TRBV7-9; clone_size: -
cdr3_nt: TGTGCCACCTCCAGGGGGTTGGCCTACAATGAGCAGTTCTTC; cdr3_aa: CATSRGLAYNEQFF; j_call: TRBJ2-1; d_call: TRBD1; v_call: TRBV7-2; clone_size: -
cdr3_nt: TGTGCCAGCAGACCCAAGGTATCGAGCACAGATACGCAGTATTTT; cdr3_aa: CASRPKVSSTDTQYF; j_call: TRBJ2-3; d_call: -; v_call: TRBV28; clone_size: -
cdr3_nt: TGTGCCAGCAGCCAAGAAGTAGGCCAGGGTAACTATGGCTACACCTTC; cdr3_aa: CASSQEVGQGNYGYTF; j_call: TRBJ1-2; d_call: -; v_call: TRBV3-1/TRBV3-2; clone_size: few
cdr3_nt: TGTGCCAGCAGCTTAGCGCATACACAGTCCCAGTACTTC; cdr3_aa: CASSLAHTQSQYF; j_call: TRBJ2-5; d_call: -; v_call: TRBV7-2; clone_size: -
cdr3_nt: TGTGCCAGCAGCCAGGGTTATTCGGGACAGGGTGAGAATGAGCAGTTCTTC; cdr3_aa: CASSQGYSGQGENEQFF; j_call: TRBJ2-1; d_call: TRBD1; v_call: TRBV5-4; clone_size: -
cdr3_nt: TGTGCCAGCAGCTTGGTCCTTACCCGGGGACTTGATGGCTACACCTTC; cdr3_aa: CASSLVLTRGLDGYTF; j_call: TRBJ1-2; d_call: -; v_call: TRBV5-4; clone_size: -
cdr3_nt: TGTGCCAGCCACCAGATGGGCTACGAGCAGTACTTC; cdr3_aa: CASHQMGYEQYF; j_call: TRBJ2-7; d_call: -; v_call: TRBV7-2; clone_size: -
cdr3_nt: TGTGCCAGCAGCTTACCTTCTGATACGCAGTATTTT; cdr3_aa: CASSLPSDTQYF; j_call: TRBJ2-3; d_call: -; v_call: TRBV7-6; clone_size: -
cdr3_nt: TGTGCCAGCAGTCTCCGTTCAGGGGGGATCAAGACCCTCCACTTT; cdr3_aa: CASSLRSGGIKTLHF; j_call: TRBJ1-6; d_call: TRBD1; v_call: TRBV28; clone_size: -
cdr3_nt: TGCGCCAGCAGCCAAGTTCCGGAAGAAGACGACTATGGCTACACCTTC; cdr3_aa: CASSQVPEEDDYGYTF; j_call: TRBJ1-2; d_call: -; v_call: TRBV4-3; clone_size: -
cdr3_nt: TGTGCCAGCAGTTTATCGACAGGGGCTAACTATGGCTACACCTTC; cdr3_aa: CASSLSTGANYGYTF; j_call: TRBJ1-2; d_call: TRBD1; v_call: TRBV28; clone_size: -
cdr3_nt: TGTGCTAGCAGCCGCAATAGACAGGGAGGAAACACCATATATTTT; cdr3_aa: CASSRNRQGGNTIYF; j_call: TRBJ1-3; d_call: TRBD1; v_call: TRBV7-7; clone_size: -
cdr3_nt: TGTGCCAGCAGCGTCGCGAGCTCTGGGGCCAACGTCCTGACTTTC; cdr3_aa: CASSVASSGANVLTF; j_call: TRBJ2-6; d_call: -; v_call: TRBV9; clone_size: -
cdr3_nt: TGTGCCAGCTCACCAGGCGCGTTCGGGGAGCTGTTTTTT; cdr3_aa: CASSPGAFGELFF; j_call: TRBJ2-2; d_call: -; v_call: TRBV18; clone_size: -
cdr3_nt: TGTGCCAGCACCCCTGCAGGTGGTGGCTCTGGAAACACCATATATTTT; cdr3_aa: CASTPAGGGSGNTIYF; j_call: TRBJ1-3; d_call: -; v_call: TRBV25-1; clone_size: -
cdr3_nt: TGTGCCAGTAGTGCCGACAGGGGATCTGAAGCTTTCTTT; cdr3_aa: CASSADRGSEAFF; j_call: TRBJ1-1; d_call: TRBD1; v_call: TRBV19; clone_size: -
cdr3_nt: TGTGCCAGCACCCAACTAGGTTGGGGTGGAAACACCATATATTTT; cdr3_aa: CASTQLGWGGNTIYF; j_call: TRBJ1-3; d_call: -; v_call: TRBV7-9; clone_size: -
cdr3_nt: TGTGCCAGCAGCTTGTATTCCGGAAACACCATATATTTT; cdr3_aa: CASSLYSGNTIYF; j_call: TRBJ1-3; d_call: -; v_call: TRBV5-8; clone_size: -
cdr3_nt: TGTGCCAGCAGCCAAGATGTTTCGGGGGGCAGAAACATATATTTT; cdr3_aa: CASSQDVSGGRNIYF; j_call: TRBJ1-3; d_call: -; v_call: TRBV3-1/TRBV3-2; clone_size: -
cdr3_nt: TGCGCCAGCACGACTAGCGCAAGCTCCTACAATGAGCAGTTCTTC; cdr3_aa: CASTTSASSYNEQFF; j_call: TRBJ2-1; d_call: TRBD2; v_call: TRBV5-1; clone_size: -
cdr3_nt: TGTGCCAGCAGCTTGGTATCTTCCTACGAGCAGTACTTC; cdr3_aa: CASSLVSSYEQYF; j_call: TRBJ2-7; d_call: -; v_call: TRBV5-6; clone_size: -
cdr3_nt: TGTGCCAGCGCGGACAGGGGGTATAGAGAGACCCAGTACTTC; cdr3_aa: CASADRGYRETQYF; j_call: TRBJ2-5; d_call: TRBD1; v_call: TRBV27; clone_size: few
cdr3_nt: TGTGCCACCAGTGCCCATCGAGGATCCGTAGGCGCTGGTGAGCAGTTCTTC; cdr3_aa: CATSAHRGSVGAGEQFF; j_call: TRBJ2-1; d_call: -; v_call: TRBV24-1; clone_size: once
cdr3_nt: TGTGCCACCAGCAGAGACGGGAACATTCAGTACTTC; cdr3_aa: CATSRDGNIQYF; j_call: TRBJ2-4; d_call: -; v_call: TRBV15; clone_size: once
cdr3_nt: TGTGCCAGCAGCCCCACCACGATTGTGTCCGCATACGAGCAGTACTTC; cdr3_aa: CASSPTTIVSAYEQYF; j_call: TRBJ2-7; d_call: -; v_call: TRBV4-2; clone_size: -